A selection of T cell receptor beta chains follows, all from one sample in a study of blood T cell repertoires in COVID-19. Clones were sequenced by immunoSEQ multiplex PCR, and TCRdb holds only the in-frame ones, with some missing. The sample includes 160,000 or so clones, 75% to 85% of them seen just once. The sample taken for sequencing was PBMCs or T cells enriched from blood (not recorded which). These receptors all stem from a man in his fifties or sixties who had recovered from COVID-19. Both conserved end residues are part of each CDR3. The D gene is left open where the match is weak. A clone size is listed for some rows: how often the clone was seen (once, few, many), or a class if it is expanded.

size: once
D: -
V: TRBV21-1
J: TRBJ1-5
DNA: TGTGCCAGCAGCAAAGCGGGGCCTAGCAATCAGCCCCAGCATTTT
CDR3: CASSKAGPSNQPQHF

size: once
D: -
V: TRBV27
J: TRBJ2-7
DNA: TGTGCCAGCAGTTTAATTTCGGGACACAACTACGAGCAGTACTTC
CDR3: CASSLISGHNYEQYF

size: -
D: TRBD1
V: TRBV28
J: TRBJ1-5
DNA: TGTGCCAGCAGTCATGGACAGGGCAATCAGCCCCAGCATTTT
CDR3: CASSHGQGNQPQHF

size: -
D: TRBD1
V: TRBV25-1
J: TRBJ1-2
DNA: TGTGCCAGCAGTGAGGGACAGGCCTATGGCTACACCTTC
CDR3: CASSEGQAYGYTF

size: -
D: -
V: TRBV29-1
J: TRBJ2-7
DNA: TGCAGCGTTGTCGCGGGGGCATACGCGCAGTACTTC
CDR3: CSVVAGAYAQYF

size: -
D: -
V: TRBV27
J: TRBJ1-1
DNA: TGTGCCAGCACCTCCCGGCTAGGCACTGAAGCTTTCTTT
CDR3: CASTSRLGTEAFF

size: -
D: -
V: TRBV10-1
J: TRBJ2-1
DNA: TGCGCCAGCAGTGAGGTTTCGGGTATTAATGAGCAGTTCTTC
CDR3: CASSEVSGINEQFF

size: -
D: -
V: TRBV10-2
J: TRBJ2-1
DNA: TGCGCCAGCAGTGAGTCTTGGGGGCAGAACAATGAGCAGTTCTTC
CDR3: CASSESWGQNNEQFF

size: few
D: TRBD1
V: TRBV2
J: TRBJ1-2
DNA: TGTGCCAGCAGCGGGACAGGAAACTATGGCTACACCTTC
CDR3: CASSGTGNYGYTF

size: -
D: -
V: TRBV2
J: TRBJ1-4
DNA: TGTGCCAGCAGAGGAACAGCATACTCTAATGAAAAACTGTTTTTT
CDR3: CASRGTAYSNEKLFF

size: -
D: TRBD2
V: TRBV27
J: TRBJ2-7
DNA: TGTGCCAGCAGTTTAGGTACTAGCGGGGCCTGGGAGCAGTACTTC
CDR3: CASSLGTSGAWEQYF

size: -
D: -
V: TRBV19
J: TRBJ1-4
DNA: TGTGCCAGTAGTCCATCCAGGTCCGGACTGTTTTTT
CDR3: CASSPSRSGLFF

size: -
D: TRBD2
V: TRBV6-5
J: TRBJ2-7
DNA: TGTGCCGTAAGCGGGGACTCCTACGAGCAGTACTTC
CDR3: CAVSGDSYEQYF

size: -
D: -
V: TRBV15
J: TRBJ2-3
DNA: TGTGCCACCAGCAGGGGACTTCCTAGGACAGATACGCAGTATTTT
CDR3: CATSRGLPRTDTQYF

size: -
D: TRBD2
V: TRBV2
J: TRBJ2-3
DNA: TGTGCCAGCAGGCTAGCGGGGGGGCAAGATACGCAGTATTTT
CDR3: CASRLAGGQDTQYF

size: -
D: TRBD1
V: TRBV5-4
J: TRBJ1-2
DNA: TGTGCCAGCAGGTTACAGGGGCCGATTTCCTATGGCTACACCTTC
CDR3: CASRLQGPISYGYTF

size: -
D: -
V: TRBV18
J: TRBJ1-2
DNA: TGTGCCAGCTCACCACAGGGGGAGACTGGCTACACCTTC
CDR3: CASSPQGETGYTF

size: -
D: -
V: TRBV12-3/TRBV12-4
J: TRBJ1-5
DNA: TGTGCCAGCAGACGGGAGGCAGGGGAGCCCCAGCATTTT
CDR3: CASRREAGEPQHF

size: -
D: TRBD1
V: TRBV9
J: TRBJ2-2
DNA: TGTGCCAGCAGCGTGGGACAGGAGGGGACCGGGGAGCTGTTTTTT
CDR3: CASSVGQEGTGELFF

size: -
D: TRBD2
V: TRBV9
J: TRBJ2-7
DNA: TGTGCCAGCGCGAGGGGACTAGCTAGTGACGAGCAGTACTTC
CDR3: CASARGLASDEQYF

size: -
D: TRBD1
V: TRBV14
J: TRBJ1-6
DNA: TGTGCCAGCAGCCAAGGAGGACAGGGCAAGTACTCGCCCCTCCACTTT
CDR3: CASSQGGQGKYSPLHF

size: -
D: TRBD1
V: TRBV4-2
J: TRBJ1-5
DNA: TGTGCCAGCAGCCGACGGACAGGGGGCAATCAGCCCCAGCATTTT
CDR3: CASSRRTGGNQPQHF

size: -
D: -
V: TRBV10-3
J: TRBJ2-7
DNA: TGTGCCATCAGCCCAGGTACCTACGAGCAGTACTTC
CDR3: CAISPGTYEQYF

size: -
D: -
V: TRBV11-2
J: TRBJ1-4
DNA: TGTGCCAGCAGCGTCACGGGGGGAACTAATGAAAAACTGTTTTTT
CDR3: CASSVTGGTNEKLFF

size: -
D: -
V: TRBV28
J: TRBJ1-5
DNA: TGTGCCAGCAGTTTTTCGGGGACACGGAGTTATAGCAATCAGCCCCAGCATTTT
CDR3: CASSFSGTRSYSNQPQHF

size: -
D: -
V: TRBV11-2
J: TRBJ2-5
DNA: TGTGCCAGCAGCCCCCGTAATAGTTTATGGGAGACCCAGTACTTC
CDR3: CASSPRNSLWETQYF

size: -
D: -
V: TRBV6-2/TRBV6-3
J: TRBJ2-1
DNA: TGTGCCAGCAGCAAGGCGGGGAACAATGAGCAGTTCTTC
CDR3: CASSKAGNNEQFF

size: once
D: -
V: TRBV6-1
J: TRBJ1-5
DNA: TGTGCCAGCAGTGAAGCCAGTAATCAGCCCCAGCATTTT
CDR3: CASSEASNQPQHF

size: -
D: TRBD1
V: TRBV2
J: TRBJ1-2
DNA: TGTGCCAGCAGGGGGGACAGGGGGAATGGCTACACCTTC
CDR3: CASRGDRGNGYTF

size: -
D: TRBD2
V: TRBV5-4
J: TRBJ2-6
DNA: TGTGCCAGCAGCCGTGGACTAGCGGGGGCCTCTGGGGCCAACGTCCTGACTTTC
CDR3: CASSRGLAGASGANVLTF

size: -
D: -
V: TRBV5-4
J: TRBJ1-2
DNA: TGTGCCAGCCGCGACCGAAGGGGGGGGTATGGCTACACCTTC
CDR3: CASRDRRGGYGYTF

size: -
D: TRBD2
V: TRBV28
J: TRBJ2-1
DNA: TGTGCCAGCAGTTTACTAGCGGGGATCGAGGACCCCAATGAGCAGTTCTTC
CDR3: CASSLLAGIEDPNEQFF

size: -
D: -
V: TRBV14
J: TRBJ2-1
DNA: TGTGCCAGCAGCCAAGATAGGCGGGTTGAGCAGTTCTTC
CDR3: CASSQDRRVEQFF

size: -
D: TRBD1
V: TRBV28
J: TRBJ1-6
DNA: TGTGCCAGCAGCCCTAAACAGGGGAGTTCACCCCTCCACTTT
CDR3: CASSPKQGSSPLHF

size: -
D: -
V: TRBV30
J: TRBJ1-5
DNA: TGTGCCTGGAGTGGTAGGGGTACGGGGCCCCAGCATTTT
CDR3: CAWSGRGTGPQHF

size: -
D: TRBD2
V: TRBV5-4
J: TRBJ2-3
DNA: TGTGCCACCAAACTAGCGGGGGGTTTAGATACGCAGTATTTT
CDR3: CATKLAGGLDTQYF

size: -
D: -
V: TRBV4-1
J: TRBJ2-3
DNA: TGCGCCAGCAGGCTAGGACTCAGCACAGATACGCAGTATTTT
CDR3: CASRLGLSTDTQYF

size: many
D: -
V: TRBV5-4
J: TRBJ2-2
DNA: TGTGCCAGCAGCTTGGAAGGGAGGAACACCGGGGAGCTGTTTTTT
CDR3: CASSLEGRNTGELFF

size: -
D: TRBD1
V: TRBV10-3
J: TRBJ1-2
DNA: TGTGCCATCAAACCGGGACAGGGCGATGGCTACACCTTC
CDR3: CAIKPGQGDGYTF

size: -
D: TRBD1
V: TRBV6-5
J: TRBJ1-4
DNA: TGTGCCAGCAGTTCCAGACAGGGGGTAGTTGAAAAACTGTTTTTT
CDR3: CASSSRQGVVEKLFF

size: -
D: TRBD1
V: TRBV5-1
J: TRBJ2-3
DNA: TGCGCCAGCAGCGCCCGGGACAGGGTGAGAACAGATACGCAGTATTTT
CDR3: CASSARDRVRTDTQYF